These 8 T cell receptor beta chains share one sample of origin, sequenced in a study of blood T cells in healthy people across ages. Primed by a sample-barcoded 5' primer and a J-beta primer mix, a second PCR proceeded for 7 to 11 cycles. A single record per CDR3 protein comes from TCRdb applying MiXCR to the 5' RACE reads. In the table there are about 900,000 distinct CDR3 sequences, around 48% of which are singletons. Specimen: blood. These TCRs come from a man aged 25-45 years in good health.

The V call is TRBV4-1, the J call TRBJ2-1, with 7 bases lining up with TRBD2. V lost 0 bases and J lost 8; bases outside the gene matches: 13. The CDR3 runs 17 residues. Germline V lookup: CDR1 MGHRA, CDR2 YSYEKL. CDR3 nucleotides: TGCGCCAGCAGCCAAGATCGGCACGGGGGGTGGGGAGATGAGCAGTTCTTC. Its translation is CASSQDRHGGWGDEQFF.

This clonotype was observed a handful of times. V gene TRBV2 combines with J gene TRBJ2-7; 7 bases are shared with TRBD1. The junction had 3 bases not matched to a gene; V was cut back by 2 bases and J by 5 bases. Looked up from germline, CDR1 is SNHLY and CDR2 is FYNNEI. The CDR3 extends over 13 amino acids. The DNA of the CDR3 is TGTGCCAGCAGTGAAACAGGGGCGGACGAGCAGTACTTC. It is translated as CASSETGADEQYF.

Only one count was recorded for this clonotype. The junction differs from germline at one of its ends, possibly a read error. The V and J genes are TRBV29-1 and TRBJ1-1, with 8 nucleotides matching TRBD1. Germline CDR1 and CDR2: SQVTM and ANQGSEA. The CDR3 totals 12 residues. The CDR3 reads CGVGQGGTEAFF. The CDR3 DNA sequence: TGCGGCGTTGGACAGGGTGGTACTGAAGCTTTCTTT.

CDR3 bases: TGTGCCAGCAGTGAACGGGGCCAGGGGATTAGGACCGGGGAGCTGTTTTTT. This encodes CASSERGQGIRTGELFF. The rearrangement uses TRBV6-1 and TRBJ2-2; D possibly corresponds to TRBD1 (6 bases). Germline V gene data show CDR1 as MNHNS and CDR2 as SASEGT. V was shortened by 2 bases and J by 5 bases, with 18 bases between the two germline ends. The CDR3 is 17 amino acids.

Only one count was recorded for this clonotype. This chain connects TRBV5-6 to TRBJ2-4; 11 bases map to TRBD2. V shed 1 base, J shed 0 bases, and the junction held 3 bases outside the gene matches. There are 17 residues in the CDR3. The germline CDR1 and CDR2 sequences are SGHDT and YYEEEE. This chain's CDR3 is CASSLTSGGLAKNIQYF. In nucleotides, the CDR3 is TGTGCCAGCAGCTTGACTAGCGGGGGACTAGCCAAAAACATTCAGTACTTC. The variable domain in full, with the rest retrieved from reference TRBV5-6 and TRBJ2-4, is DAGVTQSPTHLIKTRGQQVTLRCSPKSGHDTVSWYQQALGQGPQFIFQYYEEEERQRGNFPDRFSGHQFPNYSSELNVNALLLGDSALYLCASSLTSGGLAKNIQYFGAGTRLSVL.

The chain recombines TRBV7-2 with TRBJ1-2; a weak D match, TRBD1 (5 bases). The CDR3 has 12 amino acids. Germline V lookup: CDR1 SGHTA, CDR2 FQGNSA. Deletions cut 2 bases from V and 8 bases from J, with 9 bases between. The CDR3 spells CASSLRDGGYTF. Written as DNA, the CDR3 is TGTGCCAGCAGCTTAAGGGACGGCGGCTACACCTTC.

The CDR3 loop is CASSLGQPSANTGELFF. The CDR3 DNA follows: TGCGCCAGCAGCTTGGGACAGCCATCCGCGAACACCGGGGAGCTGTTTTTT. The gene calls are TRBV5-1 and TRBJ2-2, with D possibly matching TRBD1 (5 bases). Germline V gives CDR1 SGHRS, CDR2 YFSETQ. There are 17 residues in the CDR3. The V gene lost 0 bases and the J gene lost 0 bases, with 12 bases spanning the gap.

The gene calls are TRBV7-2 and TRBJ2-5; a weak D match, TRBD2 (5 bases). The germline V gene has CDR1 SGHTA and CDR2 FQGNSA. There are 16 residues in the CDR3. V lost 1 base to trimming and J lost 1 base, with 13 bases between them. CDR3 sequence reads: CASSLVGGRTQETQYF. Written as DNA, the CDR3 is TGTGCCAGCAGCTTAGTTGGAGGACGGACCCAAGAGACCCAGTACTTC.